The sequence of this T cell receptor beta chain was determined in a study of T cell changes during pregnancy in multiple sclerosis. V lost 3 bases to trimming and J lost 2 bases; unmatched junction nucleotides: 6. CDR3 length equals 15 residues. CDR1 and CDR2 (germline): SGHTA, FQGNSA. Method: immunoSEQ multiplex PCR; TCRdb's copy keeps in-frame clones and lacks some. This table holds about 36,000 clones, approximately 91% found once. This specimen consisted of CD8+ T cells from peripheral blood mononuclear cells, obtained in the third trimester of pregnancy. This chain joins TRBV7-2 and TRBJ2-7, with TRBD2 identical over 8 bases. The TCR originated in a female donor with multiple sclerosis, enrolled in a pregnancy study. The CDR3 DNA reads as TGTGCCAGCAGCTTTGTTAGCGGGGTACCCTACGAGCAGTACTTC. This codes for CASSFVSGVPYEQYF. Looking up the rest from reference TRBV7-2 and TRBJ2-7 gives the full variable domain: GAGVSQSPSNKVTEKGKDVELRCDPISGHTALYWYRQSLGQGLEFLIYFQGNSAPDKSGLPSDRFSAERTGGSVSTLTIQRTQQEDSAVYLCASSFVSGVPYEQYFGPGTRLTVT.